These T cell receptor beta chains were read from a single sample in a study of CD8+ T cells in alopecia areata. Generated by immunoSEQ multiplex PCR, the TCRdb table keeps only in-frame clones and is missing some. The top ten clones hold more than 15% of a sample with some 100,000 clones, around 40% of them seen once. Here the sequenced sample was CD8+ T cells sorted from blood, taken at week 24, from a patient treated with tofacitinib. The receptors originated from a human donor with alopecia areata. Each CDR3 is given with its conserved first and last residue. D genes are given only for firm matches. Not every row has a clone size; where given, it reads once, few, many or a size class.

v_gene	abundance	j_gene	d_gene	CDR3nt	CDR3aa
TRBV29-1	-	TRBJ2-7	-	TGCAGCGTTGAAGATTCGAGGGCTCTGGAGCAGTACTTC	CSVEDSRALEQYF
TRBV25-1	few	TRBJ1-5	-	TGTGCCAGCAGTGAACAGGGACAGCCCCAGCATTTT	CASSEQGQPQHF
TRBV7-9	-	TRBJ2-7	TRBD1	TGTGCCAGCAGCTTATTAGGTCTTCCTCGGGCAGGGGGATCCTACGAGCAGTACTTC	CASSLLGLPRAGGSYEQYF
TRBV29-1	few	TRBJ2-1	-	TGCAGCGCCTTACAGGTCAATGAGCAGTTCTTC	CSALQVNEQFF
TRBV4-1	-	TRBJ2-7	TRBD2	TGCGCCAGCAGCCAAGTCTCGGGAGGGTACGAGCAGTACTTC	CASSQVSGGYEQYF
TRBV27	few	TRBJ1-1	-	TGTGCCAGCAGCCGGAGTTGGAGCACTGAAGCTTTCTTT	CASSRSWSTEAFF
TRBV7-3	few	TRBJ2-3	-	TGTGCCAGCAGCTTAACGGAGGGTTCTCGGGATACGCAGTATTTT	CASSLTEGSRDTQYF
TRBV6-6	few	TRBJ2-7	TRBD2	TGTGCCAGCAGTTTACTCTCGCGGGAGTACTACGAGCAGTACTTC	CASSLLSREYYEQYF
TRBV9	-	TRBJ2-7	-	TGTGCCAGCAGCCCCGAACAGGGTAGCTCCTACGAGCAGTACTTC	CASSPEQGSSYEQYF
TRBV7-8	-	TRBJ2-4	TRBD1	TGTGCCAGCAGCCGATTACACGATATACAGGGGTCCAAAAACATTCAGTACTTC	CASSRLHDIQGSKNIQYF
TRBV7-2	once	TRBJ2-1	-	TGTGCCAGCAGCCCTTCTAGTGTGTTTGAGCAGTTCTTC	CASSPSSVFEQFF
TRBV11-2	-	TRBJ2-7	-	TGTGCCAGCAGCTCGTCCGGCCATCGAACACCCGAGCAGTACTTC	CASSSSGHRTPEQYF
TRBV9	-	TRBJ2-7	TRBD2	TGTGCCAGCAGCCCAGGAAGCGGGGGAACCTACGAGCAGTACTTC	CASSPGSGGTYEQYF
TRBV5-1	-	TRBJ2-1	TRBD2	TGCGCCAGCAGCTCTGGGACTAGCGGGGTATACAAGTACTCCTACAATGAGCAGTTCTTC	CASSSGTSGVYKYSYNEQFF
TRBV13	-	TRBJ2-4	-	TGTGCCAGCAGCTCCGGCCGCTCCAAAAACATTCAGTACTTC	CASSSGRSKNIQYF
TRBV6-6	-	TRBJ2-5	-	TGTGCCAGCAGTTACCTTGGGGCTACCGGGGAGACCCAGTACTTC	CASSYLGATGETQYF
TRBV29-1	few	TRBJ1-2	-	TGCAGCGTTGATTCGGGCCCCTATGGCTACACCTTC	CSVDSGPYGYTF
TRBV9	few	TRBJ1-2	TRBD1	TGTGCCAGCAGCCCGAGCAGAGAAAGGACAGGGGACGGCTACACCTTC	CASSPSRERTGDGYTF
TRBV15	few	TRBJ2-7	-	TGTGCCACCAGCCGTCTATCCGGGACAAAATACGAGCAGTACTTC	CATSRLSGTKYEQYF
TRBV29-1	few	TRBJ2-7	TRBD1	TGCAGCGCAGGGACAGGGGGTTACGAGCAGTACTTC	CSAGTGGYEQYF
TRBV5-4	-	TRBJ2-7	TRBD1	TGTGCCAGCAGCCGGGACAGGGGGCACGAGCAGTACTTC	CASSRDRGHEQYF
TRBV29-1	few	TRBJ1-2	-	TGCAGCGTTGATGGGCGGAACCATGGCTACACCTTC	CSVDGRNHGYTF